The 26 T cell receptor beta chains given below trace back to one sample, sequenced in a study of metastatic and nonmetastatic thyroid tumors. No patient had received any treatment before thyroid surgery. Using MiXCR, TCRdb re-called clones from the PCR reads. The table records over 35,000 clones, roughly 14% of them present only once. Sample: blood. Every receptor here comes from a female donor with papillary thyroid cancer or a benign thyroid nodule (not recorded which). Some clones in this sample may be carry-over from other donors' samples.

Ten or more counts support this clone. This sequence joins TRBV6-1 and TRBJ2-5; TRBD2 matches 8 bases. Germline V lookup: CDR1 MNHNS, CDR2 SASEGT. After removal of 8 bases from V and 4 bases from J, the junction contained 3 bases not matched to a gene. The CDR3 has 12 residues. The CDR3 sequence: CASGRGGETQYF. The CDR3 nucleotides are TGTGCCAGCGGACGGGGGGGAGAGACCCAGTACTTC.

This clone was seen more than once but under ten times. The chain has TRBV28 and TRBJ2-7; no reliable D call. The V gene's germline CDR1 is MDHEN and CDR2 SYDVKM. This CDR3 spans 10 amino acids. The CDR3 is CVIGSYEQYF. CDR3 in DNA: TGTGTGATCGGATCCTACGAGCAGTACTTC.

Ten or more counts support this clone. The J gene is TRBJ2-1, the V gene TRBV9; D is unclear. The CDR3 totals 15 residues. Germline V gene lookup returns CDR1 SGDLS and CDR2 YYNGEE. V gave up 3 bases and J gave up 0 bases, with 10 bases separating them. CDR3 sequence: CASSEDPTSYNEQFF. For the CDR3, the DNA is TGTGCCAGCAGCGAGGACCCTACCTCCTACAATGAGCAGTTCTTC.

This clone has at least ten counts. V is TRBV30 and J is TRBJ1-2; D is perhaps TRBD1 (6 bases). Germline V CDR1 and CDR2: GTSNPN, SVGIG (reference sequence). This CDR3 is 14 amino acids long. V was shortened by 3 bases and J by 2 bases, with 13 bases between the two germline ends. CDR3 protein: CAWRRQGRNYGYTF. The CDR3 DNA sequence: TGTGCCTGGAGAAGGCAGGGGAGGAACTATGGCTACACCTTC.

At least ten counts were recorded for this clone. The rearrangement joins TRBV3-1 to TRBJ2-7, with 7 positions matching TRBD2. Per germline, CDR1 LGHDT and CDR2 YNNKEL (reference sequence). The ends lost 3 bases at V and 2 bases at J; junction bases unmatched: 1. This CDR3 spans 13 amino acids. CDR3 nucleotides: TGTGCCAGCAGCCACCGGGGGGCCTACGAGCAGTACTTC. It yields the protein CASSHRGAYEQYF.

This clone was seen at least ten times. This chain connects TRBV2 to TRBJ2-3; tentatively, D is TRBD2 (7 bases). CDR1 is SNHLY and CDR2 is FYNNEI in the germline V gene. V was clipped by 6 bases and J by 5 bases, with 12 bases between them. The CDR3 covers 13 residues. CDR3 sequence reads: CASRGGLRDTQYF. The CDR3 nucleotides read TGTGCCAGCAGGGGGGGGCTCAGAGATACGCAGTATTTT.

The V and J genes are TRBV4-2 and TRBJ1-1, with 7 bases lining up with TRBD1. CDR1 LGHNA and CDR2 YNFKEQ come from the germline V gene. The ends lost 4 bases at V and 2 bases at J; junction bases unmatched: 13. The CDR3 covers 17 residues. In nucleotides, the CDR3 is TGTGCCAGCAGCCGCTTGAGGACAGGCAAATGTAACACTGAAGCTTTCTTT. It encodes CASSRLRTGKCNTEAFF.

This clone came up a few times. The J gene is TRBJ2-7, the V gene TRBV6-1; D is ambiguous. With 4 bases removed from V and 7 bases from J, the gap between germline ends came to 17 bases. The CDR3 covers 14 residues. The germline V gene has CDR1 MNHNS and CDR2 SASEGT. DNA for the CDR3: TGTGCCAGCAGTGTAGACGGGCCGACTCGGGAGCAGTACTTC. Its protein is CASSVDGPTREQYF.

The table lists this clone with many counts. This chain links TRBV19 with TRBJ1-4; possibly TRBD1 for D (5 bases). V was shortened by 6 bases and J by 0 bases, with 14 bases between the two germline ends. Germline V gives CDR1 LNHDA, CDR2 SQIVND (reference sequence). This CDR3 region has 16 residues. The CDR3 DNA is TGTGCCAGTAGCCGAGGGACCGTTACAACTAATGAAAAACTGTTTTTT. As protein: CASSRGTVTTNEKLFF.

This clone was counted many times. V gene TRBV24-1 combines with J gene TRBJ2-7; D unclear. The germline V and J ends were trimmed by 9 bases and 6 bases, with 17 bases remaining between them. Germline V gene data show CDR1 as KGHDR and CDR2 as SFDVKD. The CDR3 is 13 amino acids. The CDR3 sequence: CATEASQVSEQYF. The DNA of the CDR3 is TGTGCCACCGAGGCCAGTCAAGTCTCCGAGCAGTACTTC.

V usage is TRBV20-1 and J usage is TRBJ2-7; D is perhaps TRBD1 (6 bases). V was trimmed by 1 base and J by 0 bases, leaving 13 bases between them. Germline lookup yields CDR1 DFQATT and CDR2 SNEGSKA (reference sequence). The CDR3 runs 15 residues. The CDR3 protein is CSARGHRAISYEQYF. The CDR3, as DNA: TGCAGTGCTAGAGGCCACAGGGCCATCTCCTACGAGCAGTACTTC.

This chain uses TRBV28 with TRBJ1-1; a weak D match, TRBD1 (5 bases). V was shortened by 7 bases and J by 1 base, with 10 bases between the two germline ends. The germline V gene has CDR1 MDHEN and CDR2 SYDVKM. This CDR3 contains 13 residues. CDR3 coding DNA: TGTGCCAGCAAAACCGGGGCGAACACTGAAGCTTTCTTT. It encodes CASKTGANTEAFF.

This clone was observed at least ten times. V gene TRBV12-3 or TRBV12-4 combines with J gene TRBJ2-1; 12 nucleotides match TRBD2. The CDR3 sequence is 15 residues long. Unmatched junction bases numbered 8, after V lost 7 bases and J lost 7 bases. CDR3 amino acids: CASKAGLAGINEQFF. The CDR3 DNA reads TGTGCCAGCAAAGCAGGACTAGCGGGAATTAATGAGCAGTTCTTC.

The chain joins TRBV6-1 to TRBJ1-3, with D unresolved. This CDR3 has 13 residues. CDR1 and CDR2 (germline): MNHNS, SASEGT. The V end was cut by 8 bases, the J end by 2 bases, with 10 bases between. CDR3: CASQVVTGNTIYF. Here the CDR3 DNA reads TGTGCCAGCCAGGTGGTTACTGGAAACACCATATATTTT.

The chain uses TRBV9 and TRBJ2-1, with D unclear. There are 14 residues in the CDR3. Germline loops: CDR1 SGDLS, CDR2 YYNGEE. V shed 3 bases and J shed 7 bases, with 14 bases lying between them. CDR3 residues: CASSASDLGNEQFF. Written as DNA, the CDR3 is TGTGCCAGCAGCGCGAGCGATCTGGGTAATGAGCAGTTCTTC.

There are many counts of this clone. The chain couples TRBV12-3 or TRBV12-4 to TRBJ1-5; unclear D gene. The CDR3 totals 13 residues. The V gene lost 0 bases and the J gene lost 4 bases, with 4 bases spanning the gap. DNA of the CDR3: TGTGCCAGCAGTTTAGCAGGGAATCAGCCCCAGCATTTT. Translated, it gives CASSLAGNQPQHF.

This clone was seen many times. CDR3 DNA sequence: TGTGCCGATCAGATTAGAAGCACTGAAGCTTTCTTT. Encoded protein: CADQIRSTEAFF. The gene calls are TRBV30 and TRBJ1-1, with D uncertain. The CDR3 totals 12 residues. CDR1 GTSNPN and CDR2 SVGIG come from the germline V gene (reference sequence). The V end lost 8 bases, the J end lost 4 bases, and 14 bases lay between the germline ends.

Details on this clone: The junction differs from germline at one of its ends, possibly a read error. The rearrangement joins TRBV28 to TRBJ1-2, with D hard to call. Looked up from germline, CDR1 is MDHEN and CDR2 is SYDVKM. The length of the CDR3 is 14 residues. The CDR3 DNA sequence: TGTGCCAGCAGTTTCATGGTCGCTAACTACGGCTACACCTTC. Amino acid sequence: CASSFMVANYGYTF.

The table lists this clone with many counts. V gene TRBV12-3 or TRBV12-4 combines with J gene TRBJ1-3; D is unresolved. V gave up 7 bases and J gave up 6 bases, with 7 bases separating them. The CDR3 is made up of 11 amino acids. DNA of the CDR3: TGTGCCAGCACCCTAATAAACACCATATATTTT. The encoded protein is CASTLINTIYF.

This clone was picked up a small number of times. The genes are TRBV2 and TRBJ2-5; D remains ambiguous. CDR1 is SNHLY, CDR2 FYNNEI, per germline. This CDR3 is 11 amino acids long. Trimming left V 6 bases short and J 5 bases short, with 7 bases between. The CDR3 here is CASSPGETQYF. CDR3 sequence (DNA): TGTGCCAGCAGCCCGGGTGAGACCCAGTACTTC.

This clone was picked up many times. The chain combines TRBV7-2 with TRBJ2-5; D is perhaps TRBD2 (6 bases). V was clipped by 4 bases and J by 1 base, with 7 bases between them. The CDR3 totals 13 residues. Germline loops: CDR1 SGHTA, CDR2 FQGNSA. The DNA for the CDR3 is TGTGCCAGCAGCTGGGGACTCCAAGAGACCCAGTACTTC. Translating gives CASSWGLQETQYF.

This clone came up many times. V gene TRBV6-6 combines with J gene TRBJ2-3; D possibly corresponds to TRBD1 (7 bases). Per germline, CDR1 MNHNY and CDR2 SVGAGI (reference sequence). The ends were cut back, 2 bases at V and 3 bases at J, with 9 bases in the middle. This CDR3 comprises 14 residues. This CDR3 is CASSYQGGTDTQYF. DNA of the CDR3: TGTGCCAGCAGTTACCAGGGGGGAACAGATACGCAGTATTTT.

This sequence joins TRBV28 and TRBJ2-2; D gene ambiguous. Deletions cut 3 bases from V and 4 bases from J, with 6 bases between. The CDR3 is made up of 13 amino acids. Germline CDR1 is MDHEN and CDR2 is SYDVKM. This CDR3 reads CASSFLITGELFF. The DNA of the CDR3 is TGTGCCAGCAGTTTCCTGATCACCGGGGAGCTGTTTTTT.

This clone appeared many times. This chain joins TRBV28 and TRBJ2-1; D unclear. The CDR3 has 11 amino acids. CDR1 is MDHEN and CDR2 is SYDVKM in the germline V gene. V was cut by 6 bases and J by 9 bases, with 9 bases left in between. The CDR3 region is CASRRSGEQFF. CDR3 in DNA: TGTGCCAGCAGACGTTCCGGTGAGCAGTTCTTC. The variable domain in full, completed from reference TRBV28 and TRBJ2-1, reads DVKVTQSSRYLVKRTGEKVFLECVQDMDHENMFWYRQDPGLGLRLIYFSYDVKMKEKGDIPEGYSVSREKKERFSLILESASTNQTSMYLCASRRSGEQFFGPGTRLTVL.

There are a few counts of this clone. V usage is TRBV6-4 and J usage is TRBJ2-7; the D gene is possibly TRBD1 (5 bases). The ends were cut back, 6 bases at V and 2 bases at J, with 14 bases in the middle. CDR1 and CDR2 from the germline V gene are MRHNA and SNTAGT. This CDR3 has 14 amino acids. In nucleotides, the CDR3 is TGTGCCAGCAGAGGCGACAGTCCTCCCTACGAGCAGTACTTC. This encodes CASRGDSPPYEQYF.

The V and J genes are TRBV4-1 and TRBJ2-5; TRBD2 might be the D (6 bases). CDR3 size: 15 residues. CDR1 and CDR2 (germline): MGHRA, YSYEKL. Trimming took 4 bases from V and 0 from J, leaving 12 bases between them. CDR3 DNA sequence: TGCGCCAGCAGCCTTGGGTCGGGGGACCAAGAGACCCAGTACTTC. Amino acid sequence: CASSLGSGDQETQYF.